This T cell receptor (beta chain) derives from a study of graft-versus-host responses after intestinal transplantation. Study in general: Among the recipients, all got anti-thymocyte globulin induction and then tacrolimus and steroids for around 3 years. Study-wide points: The authors found GvH clones in recipient marrow, some appearing first in ileum or blood. There was an association between peak levels of circulating GvH clones and early post-transplant HvG declines.

The authors combined roughly 200,000 CFSE-labeled responder cells with roughly 200,000 irradiated, violet-dye-labeled stimulator cells in plates. Once the reaction had ended, proliferating CFSE-low CD3+CD4+ and CD3+CD8+ responders were sorted. With respect to this clone: Other nucleotide sequences in the sample specify the same CDR3.

The ends were cut back, 5 bases at V and 3 bases at J, with 8 bases in the middle. CDR1 and CDR2 from the germline V gene are SEHNR and FQNEAQ (reference sequence). This CDR3 is built from 12 residues. The assay was immunoSEQ multiplex PCR, and TCRdb's table has in-frame clones only and misses some. The table has more than 9,500 clones, under 30% seen once. The sample in question was alloreactive CD8+ T cells from a mixed lymphocyte reaction culture, obtained before intestinal transplant. As for subset: CFSE-low proliferating T cells sorted from approximately 6-day pre-transplant mixed lymphocyte reaction (GvH or HvG direction). The chain has TRBV7-9 and TRBJ2-7; D may be TRBD2 (6 bases). This clonotype was sampled from a human patient who received an intestinal transplant. The CDR3 spells CASSPGLYEQYF. The CDR3 nucleotides read TGTGCCAGCAGCCCGGGACTCTACGAGCAGTACTTC.